The clone carrying this T cell receptor beta chain was recorded once. Using immunoSEQ multiplex PCR, the repertoire was profiled, and TCRdb retains in-frame clones only, with some absent. This table has around 70,000 clones, roughly 91% appearing once. These data come from a study of blood T cell repertoires in COVID-19. The germline gives CDR1 MNHEY, CDR2 SVGAGI. V lost 7 bases, J lost 6 bases, and 4 bases stayed unmatched. There are 14 residues in the CDR3. The sample was peripheral blood. This clonotype was obtained from a man aged 50-59 years with active COVID-19. The chain couples TRBV6-5 to TRBJ2-1, with TRBD2 matching 12 bases. The CDR3 reads CASTLAGGGNEQFF. CDR3 DNA sequence: TGTGCCAGCACTCTAGCGGGAGGGGGCAATGAGCAGTTCTTC.